The entry below describes one T cell receptor beta chain. Antigen unknown. Germline CDR1 is MRHNA and CDR2 is SNTAGT. With 4 bases clipped from V and 3 bases from J, the junction kept 6 bases outside the gene matches. There are 15 residues in the CDR3. The data are from a study of shared clonotypes between healthy human individuals. The study's findings and limits: Generally, naive subsets came out with larger estimated richness than memory subsets. All-four-donor shared clonotypes had higher generation probabilities than non-shared clonotypes did.

Generated by immunoSEQ multiplex PCR, the TCRdb table keeps only in-frame clones and is missing some. The sample includes roughly 500,000 clones, approximately 95% of them seen just once. The clonotype comes from a woman in her twenties or thirties in good health. Sequenced sample: naive CD4+ T cells sorted from blood. The subset is: CD45RA+ positively selected. The rearrangement uses TRBV6-4 and TRBJ2-3, with 8 positions matching TRBD2. The CDR3 loop reads CASSARLASTDTQYF. The CDR3 DNA sequence: TGTGCCAGCAGTGCCAGACTAGCGTCAACAGATACGCAGTATTTT.